Below, one T cell receptor beta chain is given with its context. Antigen unknown. The CDR3 is 16 residues long. Germline V gene lookup returns CDR1 MNHEY and CDR2 SMNVEV (reference sequence). V lost 5 bases, J lost 2 bases, and 6 bases stayed unmatched. In TCRdb, the reads were re-called with MiXCR into one record per CDR3 protein. The repertoire holds roughly 100,000 distinct CDR3 sequences, with over 40% as singletons. This record comes from a study of T cell repertoires in cytomegalovirus infection. This receptor was identified in a human donor in good health (CMV status not recorded). Some clones in this sample may be carry-over from other donors' samples. The chain has TRBV27 and TRBJ2-3; 11 bases map to TRBD2. The sample here was CD8+ T cells from cultured PBMCs, taken from culture after CMV antigen stimulation. CDR3 DNA: TGTGCCAGCAGTCCTCTAGCGGGGGGCTTCACAGATACGCAGTATTTT. It specifies CASSPLAGGFTDTQYF.